The 14 T cell receptor beta chains presented below share a single source sample, sequenced in a study of graft-versus-host responses after intestinal transplantation. These TCRs are of unknown antigen specificity. Sequencing used immunoSEQ multiplex PCR; TCRdb keeps in-frame clones, though not all of them. The sample has some 87,000 clones, roughly 93% seen once. Material: unstimulated CD8+ T cells sorted from spleen or lymph node cells, obtained before transplant. The source is a human donor who was the organ donor for an intestinal transplant.

This clone has just a few counts. CDR3 bases: TGCGCCAGCAGCCAAGATCGGGGGGCCTATGGCTACACCTTC. It is translated as CASSQDRGAYGYTF. The chain combines TRBV4-3 with TRBJ1-2, with D possibly TRBD1 on 6 matching bases. This CDR3 is built from 14 residues. Deletions cut 0 bases from V and 4 bases from J, with 9 bases between. Germline V gene sequence: CDR1 LGHNA, CDR2 YSLEER.

This clone was observed once. Other DNA sequences within the sample encode an identical CDR3. V gene TRBV7-9 combines with J gene TRBJ1-1, with TRBD1 matching 7 bases. This CDR3 comprises 13 residues. V trimming: 6 bases; J trimming: 5 bases; junction bases outside the gene matches: 6. In germline, CDR1 is SEHNR, CDR2 FQNEAQ (reference sequence). The CDR3 here is CASSSGGNTEAFF. The CDR3 bases are TGTGCCAGCAGTTCAGGGGGAAATACTGAAGCTTTCTTT.

The rearrangement uses TRBV6-5 and TRBJ2-7, with D possibly TRBD2 on 6 matching bases. The V gene lost 5 bases and the J gene lost 0 bases, with 11 bases spanning the gap. CDR3 length: 14 amino acids. CDR1 MNHEY and CDR2 SVGAGI come from the germline V gene. In nucleotides, the CDR3 is TGTGCCAGCAGTCTTAGCGGATACTCCTACGAGCAGTACTTC. It translates to CASSLSGYSYEQYF.

V is TRBV7-2 and J is TRBJ1-1, with 7 nucleotides matching TRBD1. V shed 1 base, J shed 3 bases, and the junction held 5 bases outside the gene matches. The CDR3 is 15 residues long. CDR1 SGHTA and CDR2 FQGNSA come from the germline V gene. CDR3: CASSLDTGEDTEAFF. The CDR3 DNA reads TGTGCCAGCAGCTTAGATACAGGGGAGGACACTGAAGCTTTCTTT.

CDR3 residues: CASSLGPFYEQYF. The CDR3 DNA follows: TGTGCCAGTAGTCTTGGGCCGTTCTACGAGCAGTACTTC. V and J are TRBV19 and TRBJ2-7; D uncertain. V lost 5 bases and J 3 bases, leaving 11 bases between the germline ends. CDR1 and CDR2 (germline): LNHDA, SQIVND (reference sequence). This CDR3 contains 13 residues.

The chain has TRBV7-9 and TRBJ1-1; D may be TRBD1 (5 bases). Trimming took 4 bases from V and 4 from J, leaving 7 bases between them. The CDR3 covers 12 residues. Germline lookup yields CDR1 SEHNR and CDR2 FQNEAQ (reference sequence). The CDR3 reads CASSWGGTEAFF. DNA of the CDR3: TGTGCCAGCAGCTGGGGGGGCACTGAAGCTTTCTTT.

This clone showed up just once. The chain uses TRBV9 and TRBJ2-1, with D uncertain. Germline CDR1 reads SGDLS; CDR2 reads YYNGEE. The CDR3 has 12 amino acids. V dropped 2 bases and J dropped 7 bases, with 7 bases sitting between them. CDR3 in amino acids: CASSVSWNEQFF. The CDR3 region has the DNA TGTGCCAGCAGCGTTAGTTGGAATGAGCAGTTCTTC.

The rearrangement links TRBV27 to TRBJ1-5; unclear D gene. The CDR3 totals 14 residues. Germline V gene sequence: CDR1 MNHEY, CDR2 SMNVEV (reference sequence). V lost 5 bases to trimming and J lost 0 bases, with 8 bases between them. CDR3 sequence reads: CASSKSGSNQPQHF. The CDR3 bases are TGTGCCAGCAGTAAGTCAGGTAGCAATCAGCCCCAGCATTTT.

V usage is TRBV7-3 and J usage is TRBJ2-1; D may be TRBD2 (6 bases). This CDR3 comprises 15 residues. Germline loops: CDR1 SGHTA, CDR2 FQGTGA. With 2 bases removed from V and 5 bases from J, the gap between germline ends came to 13 bases. The CDR3 loop is CASSLLGGGNNEQFF. DNA for the CDR3: TGTGCCAGCAGCTTACTGGGCGGCGGGAACAATGAGCAGTTCTTC.

This chain uses TRBV12-5 with TRBJ1-2; TRBD1 agrees at 7 bases. The V gene end was trimmed by 1 base and the J gene end by 4 bases; junction bases not matched to a gene: 3. CDR3 length: 14 amino acids. Germline V CDR1 and CDR2: LGHNT, FRNRAP. The CDR3 region has the DNA TGTGCTAGTGGTTTGGCTGACAGGGTCTATGGCTACACCTTC. This gives the protein CASGLADRVYGYTF.

The rearrangement uses TRBV25-1 and TRBJ1-2; D is perhaps TRBD1 (5 bases). Germline loops: CDR1 MGHDK, CDR2 SYGVNS. Trimming removed 3 bases at V and 3 bases at J, with 11 bases between. The CDR3 is 14 residues long. CDR3 sequence reads: CASSDGWGDYGYTF. The CDR3 DNA sequence: TGTGCCAGCAGTGACGGCTGGGGCGACTATGGCTACACCTTC.

The chain couples TRBV5-4 to TRBJ1-5; D is uncertain. V lost 4 bases and J lost 1, with 12 bases in between. The CDR3 is 15 residues long. Germline lookup yields CDR1 SGHNT and CDR2 YYREEE (reference sequence). CDR3 DNA sequence: TGTGCCAGCAGCCCCGAGACGGGAAGCAATCAGCCCCAGCATTTT. It codes for CASSPETGSNQPQHF.

This sequence joins TRBV19 and TRBJ2-5; no clear D gene. The CDR3 length is 13 residues. The germline V gene has CDR1 LNHDA and CDR2 SQIVND (reference sequence). The V and J ends lost 3 bases and 7 bases respectively, with 12 bases between them. The CDR3 reads CASSISQVATQYF. In nucleotides, the CDR3 is TGTGCCAGTAGTATTTCCCAGGTCGCGACCCAGTACTTC.

CDR3 sequence reads: CARSLAGQSYEQYF. The CDR3, as DNA: TGTGCCAGAAGCCTAGCGGGGCAATCCTACGAGCAGTACTTC. The chain combines TRBV5-3 with TRBJ2-7; 9 bases line up with TRBD2. TRBV5-3 carries the ORF label, with uncertain function. The CDR3 loop spans 14 amino acids. Losses at the gene ends were 4 bases for V and 1 base for J; bases not matched to a gene: 3.